This is a list of T cell receptor beta chains from one sample in a study of naive and memory T cell subsets. TCRdb reprocessed the UMI-ligation and nested PCR reads with MiXCR, giving one entry per CDR3 protein. Of 95,000 to 150,000 distinct CDR3 sequences listed, roughly 32% are singletons. Sequenced sample: central memory CD4+ T cells from blood. Receptors originate from a human donor in good health. Both conserved end residues are part of each CDR3. The D gene is left open where the match is weak. Rows give clone size only sometimes, using once, few, many, or a class for an expanded clone.

V	J	size	D	CDR3	DNA
TRBV3-1	TRBJ2-3	-	-	CASSDLGTSTDTQYF	TGTGCCAGCAGCGACCTAGGGACAAGCACAGATACGCAGTATTTT
TRBV5-1	TRBJ2-3	-	TRBD1	CASSFQTGEADTQYF	TGCGCCAGCAGCTTCCAGACAGGGGAGGCAGATACGCAGTATTTT
TRBV2	TRBJ2-6	-	TRBD1	CASSDTTGAGANVLTF	TGTGCCAGCAGTGATACTACAGGGGCTGGGGCCAACGTCCTGACTTTC
TRBV6-5	TRBJ2-6	-	TRBD1	CASSPLTGAASSGANVLTF	TGTGCCAGCAGTCCCCTGACAGGGGCCGCCTCCTCTGGGGCCAACGTCCTGACTTTC
TRBV20-1	TRBJ2-1	few	TRBD1	CSATTGELAYNEQFF	TGCAGTGCTACGACAGGGGAGTTGGCCTACAATGAGCAGTTCTTC
TRBV6-6	TRBJ2-1	few	-	CASSYSTGRFNEQFF	TGTGCCAGCAGTTATAGCACAGGGAGGTTCAATGAGCAGTTCTTC
TRBV9	TRBJ2-6	-	-	CASSVGGKANVLTF	TGTGCCAGCAGCGTAGGAGGGAAGGCCAACGTCCTGACTTTC
TRBV11-1	TRBJ2-5	-	-	CASSFGLEETQYF	TGTGCCAGCAGCTTCGGACTGGAAGAGACCCAGTACTTC
TRBV18	TRBJ1-1	-	-	CASSPGGRTEAFF	TGTGCCAGCTCCCCCGGGGGGAGGACTGAAGCTTTCTTT
TRBV5-1	TRBJ1-1	-	-	CASSLAQMNTEAFF	TGCGCCAGCAGCTTGGCACAGATGAACACTGAAGCTTTCTTT
TRBV5-1	TRBJ2-5	-	-	CASSTGQTQYF	TGCGCCAGCAGCACAGGACAGACCCAGTACTTC
TRBV12-3/TRBV12-4	TRBJ1-5	few	-	CASSLGQLNQPQHF	TGTGCCAGCAGTTTAGGACAGTTAAATCAGCCCCAGCATTTT
TRBV18	TRBJ1-1	few	-	CASSPGTVNTEAFF	TGTGCCAGCTCACCGGGGACCGTGAACACTGAAGCTTTCTTT
TRBV25-1	TRBJ1-2	-	-	CASSESGADTNYGYTF	TGTGCCAGCAGTGAATCAGGGGCAGATACCAATTATGGCTACACCTTC
TRBV10-3	TRBJ2-7	-	-	CAISEMRAEQYF	TGTGCCATCAGTGAAATGAGGGCCGAGCAGTACTTC
TRBV11-1	TRBJ1-5	-	-	CASSLRAGSNQPQHF	TGTGCCAGCAGCTTGCGGGCAGGATCCAATCAGCCCCAGCATTTT
TRBV27	TRBJ2-1	-	-	CASKGVNEQFF	TGTGCCAGCAAGGGTGTAAATGAGCAGTTCTTC
TRBV29-1	TRBJ1-1	few	-	CSVEGGQGRWETEAFF	TGCAGCGTTGAGGGGGGCCAGGGGCGGTGGGAAACTGAAGCTTTCTTT
TRBV6-5	TRBJ1-6	-	-	CASSYSTGLRSPLHF	TGTGCCAGCAGTTACTCAACAGGGTTACGTTCACCCCTCCACTTT
TRBV7-2	TRBJ2-3	few	-	CASSSITDTQYF	TGTGCCAGCAGCTCAATCACAGATACGCAGTATTTT
TRBV5-1	TRBJ1-5	-	TRBD1	CASSSGQGAQPQHF	TGCGCCAGCAGCTCTGGACAGGGGGCTCAGCCCCAGCATTTT
TRBV6-5	TRBJ1-5	-	-	CASSPRPALPQHF	TGTGCCAGCAGCCCTCGACCAGCACTGCCCCAGCATTTT
TRBV10-3	TRBJ1-5	few	TRBD1	CAISGTAGGSQPQHF	TGTGCCATCTCCGGGACAGCCGGGGGCAGTCAGCCCCAGCATTTT
TRBV9	TRBJ1-4	-	-	CASSVVTSNEKLFF	TGTGCCAGCAGCGTAGTCACTAGTAATGAAAAACTGTTTTTT
TRBV20-1	TRBJ1-6	-	-	CSARVGFNSPLHF	TGCAGTGCTAGGGTAGGATTTAATTCACCCCTCCACTTT
TRBV11-2	TRBJ2-7	-	TRBD2	CASSHRTSGSYEQYF	TGTGCCAGCAGCCATCGGACTAGCGGGAGCTACGAGCAGTACTTC
TRBV5-1	TRBJ2-6	-	TRBD1	CASSSKTGTGVTPGANVLTF	TGCGCCAGCAGCTCTAAAACCGGGACAGGGGTGACCCCTGGGGCCAACGTCCTGACTTTC
TRBV4-2	TRBJ1-5	-	-	CASSQDQDTDQPQHF	TGTGCCAGCAGCCAAGATCAGGACACAGATCAGCCCCAGCATTTT
TRBV30	TRBJ1-2	-	-	CAWSVGASNYGYTF	TGTGCCTGGAGTGTCGGGGCCTCAAACTATGGCTACACCTTC
TRBV5-5	TRBJ2-1	few	TRBD2	CASSLLAGGINEQFF	TGTGCCAGCAGCTTACTAGCGGGAGGTATCAATGAGCAGTTCTTC
TRBV7-9	TRBJ2-1	-	TRBD2	CASSPLAGGPNEQFF	TGTGCCAGCAGCCCCCTAGCGGGAGGGCCCAATGAGCAGTTCTTC
TRBV5-1	TRBJ2-5	-	-	CASTFSGSETQYF	TGCGCCAGCACGTTTTCGGGGTCAGAGACCCAGTACTTC
TRBV18	TRBJ2-7	-	-	CASSPPGRAHEQYF	TGTGCCAGCTCACCACCCGGCAGGGCCCACGAGCAGTACTTC
TRBV12-3/TRBV12-4	TRBJ2-1	many	TRBD2	CAISIGLAGVNEQFF	TGTGCCATCTCGATCGGACTAGCGGGAGTCAATGAGCAGTTCTTC
TRBV29-1	TRBJ2-7	few	-	CSVGSRVEQYF	TGCAGCGTTGGGTCGAGGGTCGAGCAGTACTTC
TRBV3-1	TRBJ2-2	few	-	CASSLGIAATGELFF	TGTGCCAGCAGCCTCGGGATAGCGGCCACCGGGGAGCTGTTTTTT
TRBV3-1	TRBJ2-4	-	TRBD1	CASSPGTGGKNIQYF	TGTGCCAGCAGCCCAGGGACAGGGGGCAAAAACATTCAGTACTTC
TRBV27	TRBJ2-2	-	-	CASSLRGGLSTNTGELFF	TGTGCCAGCAGTTTAAGGGGGGGATTGAGTACGAACACCGGGGAGCTGTTTTTT
TRBV9	TRBJ2-3	once	TRBD2	CASSLAGGSDTQYF	TGTGCCAGCAGCTTAGCGGGAGGATCAGATACGCAGTATTTT
TRBV5-5	TRBJ2-2	-	-	CASSSPAGGTGELFF	TGTGCCAGCAGCTCCCCGGCAGGGGGGACCGGGGAGCTGTTTTTT
TRBV12-3/TRBV12-4	TRBJ2-1	few	TRBD2	CASRRAPGLAGGSSYNEQFF	TGTGCCAGCAGACGGGCCCCGGGACTAGCGGGAGGCAGCTCCTACAATGAGCAGTTCTTC
TRBV29-1	TRBJ2-1	few	TRBD2	CSSGGRGDEQFF	TGTAGTAGTGGCGGGAGGGGGGATGAGCAGTTCTTC
TRBV5-1	TRBJ2-5	few	-	CASSLAVGAQETQYF	TGCGCCAGCAGCTTGGCCGTAGGGGCCCAAGAGACCCAGTACTTC
TRBV12-3/TRBV12-4	TRBJ1-1	medium-sized	-	CASSRHSMNTEAFF	TGTGCCAGCAGCCGCCACAGCATGAACACTGAAGCTTTCTTT
TRBV6-5	TRBJ2-6	few	TRBD2	CASSGGEGRGANVLTF	TGTGCCAGCAGTGGGGGGGAGGGGCGAGGGGCCAACGTCCTGACTTTC
TRBV7-2	TRBJ1-4	many	-	CASSQLPPRANEKLFF	TGTGCCAGCAGCCAACTCCCGCCCAGGGCTAATGAAAAACTGTTTTTT
TRBV7-2	TRBJ2-1	-	-	CASSLDKGYNEQFF	TGTGCCAGCAGCTTAGATAAGGGCTACAATGAGCAGTTCTTC
TRBV29-1	TRBJ1-2	-	-	CSVEGLSGGSLYGYTF	TGCAGCGTTGAAGGGCTTTCTGGGGGATCACTCTATGGCTACACCTTC